This T cell receptor beta chain derives from a study of shared clonotypes between healthy human individuals. This CDR3 has 13 amino acids. The germline CDR1 and CDR2 sequences are GTSNPN and SVGIG (reference sequence). Trimming took 2 bases from V and 4 from J; bases not matched to a gene: 4. The assay used deep level. Profiling relied on immunoSEQ multiplex PCR, and the TCRdb table lists in-frame clones only, not all of them. The sample has roughly 96,000 clones; over 40% are singletons. The source is a woman in her 40s in good health. Some clones in this sample may be carry-over from other donors' samples. The chain employs TRBV30 and TRBJ2-5, with 7 bases that match TRBD2. Material: PBMCs. In DNA, the CDR3 is TGTGCCTGGAGTTCGATAGCGGGAGAGACCCAGTACTTC. This encodes CAWSSIAGETQYF.